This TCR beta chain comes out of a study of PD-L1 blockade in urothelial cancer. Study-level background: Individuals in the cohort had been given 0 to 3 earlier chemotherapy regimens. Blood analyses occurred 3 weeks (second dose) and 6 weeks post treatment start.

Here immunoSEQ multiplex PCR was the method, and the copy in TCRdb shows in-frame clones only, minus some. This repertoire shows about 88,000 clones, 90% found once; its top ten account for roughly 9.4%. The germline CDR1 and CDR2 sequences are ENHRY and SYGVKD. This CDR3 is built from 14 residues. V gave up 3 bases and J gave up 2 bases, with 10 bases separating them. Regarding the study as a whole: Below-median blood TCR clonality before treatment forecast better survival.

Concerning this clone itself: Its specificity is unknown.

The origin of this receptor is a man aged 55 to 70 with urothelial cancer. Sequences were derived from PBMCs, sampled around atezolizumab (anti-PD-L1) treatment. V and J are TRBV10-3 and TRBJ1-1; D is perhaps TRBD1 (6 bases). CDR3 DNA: TGTGCCATCAGTGAACGGGGACAAAACACTGAAGCTTTCTTT. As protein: CAISERGQNTEAFF.